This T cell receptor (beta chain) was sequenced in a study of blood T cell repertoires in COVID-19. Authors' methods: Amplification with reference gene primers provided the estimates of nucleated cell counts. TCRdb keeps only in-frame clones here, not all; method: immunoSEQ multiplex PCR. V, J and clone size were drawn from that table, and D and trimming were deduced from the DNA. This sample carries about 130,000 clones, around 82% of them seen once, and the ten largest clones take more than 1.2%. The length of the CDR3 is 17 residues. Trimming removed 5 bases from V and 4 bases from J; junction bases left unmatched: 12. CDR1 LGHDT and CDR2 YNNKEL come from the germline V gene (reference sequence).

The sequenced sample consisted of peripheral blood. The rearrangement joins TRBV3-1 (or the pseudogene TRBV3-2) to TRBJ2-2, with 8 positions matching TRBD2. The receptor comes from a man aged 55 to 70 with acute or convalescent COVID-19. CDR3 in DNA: TGTGCCAGCAGCGAGGATGGGGTAGCGGGACCCACCGGGGAGCTGTTTTTT. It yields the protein CASSEDGVAGPTGELFF.